The 19 T cell receptor beta chains below all came from one sample that was sequenced in a study of human T cells and chemical hapten exposure (dated by TCRdb to the early 2020s). Interpreted using the paper, the time point label stands for: patch test 2, 6 weeks after DPC sensitization. The treatment or condition label for this specimen denotes: therapeutic diphenylcyclopropenone sensitization with weekly scalp DPC. Receptor libraries were prepared by RACE. These reads were obtained on a NextSeq 500. In-frame beta chains were kept once TCRdb had trimmed the public reads at Q25 with fastp and called clones with MiXCR. Each entry merges the rows of one CDR3 protein and shows their most common DNA and genes. The sample table contains about 380,000 distinct CDR3 sequences; only one count was recorded for about 6.9% of them. The ten top clones hold roughly 5.4% of the sample. The source material was whole blood, sampled in connection with sensitization to the hapten diphenylcyclopropenone (DPC). Source of these receptors: a woman aged 18-29 years with alopecia areata. Some clones in this sample may be carry-over from other donors' samples.

This clonotype was observed a few times. The J gene is TRBJ2-5, the V gene TRBV7-3, with a tentative D call TRBD2 (7 bases). V was shortened by 5 bases and J by 4 bases, with 14 bases between the two germline ends. Germline V gives CDR1 SGHTA, CDR2 FQGTGA. There are 14 residues in the CDR3. The CDR3 bases are TGTGCCAGCAGCCCGGGGGGCGGGGTAGAGACCCAGTACTTC. Protein: CASSPGGGVETQYF.

The chain is built from TRBV4-2 and TRBJ2-6; the match to TRBD1 covers 8 bases. Trimming at V came to 3 bases and at J to 2 bases, leaving 9 bases not matched to a gene. Germline CDR1 and CDR2: LGHNA and YNFKEQ. CDR3 size: 18 residues. Here the CDR3 reads CASSHSFQGAAGANVLTF. The CDR3 DNA is TGTGCCAGCAGCCATTCCTTTCAGGGGGCAGCTGGGGCCAACGTCCTGACTTTC.

The J gene is TRBJ2-3, the V gene TRBV6-6, with a possible D match to TRBD1 (6 bases). Trimming removed 6 bases at V and 0 bases at J, with 10 bases between. CDR1 is MNHNY and CDR2 is SVGAGI in the germline V gene (reference sequence). The CDR3 is 14 residues long. CDR3 loop: CASRTDSSTDTQYF. CDR3 DNA: TGTGCCAGCAGGACGGACAGTAGCACAGATACGCAGTATTTT.

The chain is built from TRBV3-1 and TRBJ2-5; a possible D gene is TRBD2 (6 bases). There are 15 residues in the CDR3. Trimming removed 2 bases at V and 1 base at J, with 11 bases between. CDR1 is LGHDT, CDR2 YNNKEL, per germline (reference sequence). The CDR3 DNA follows: TGTGCCAGCAGCCAAACGCTTAGCGGCCAAGAGACCCAGTACTTC. This translates into CASSQTLSGQETQYF.

This clonotype was counted only a few times. V and J are TRBV6-5 and TRBJ1-2; D is ambiguous. The germline V and J ends were trimmed by 4 bases and 5 bases, with 8 bases remaining between them. This CDR3 spans 12 amino acids. Looked up from germline, CDR1 is MNHEY and CDR2 is SVGAGI. DNA for the CDR3: TGTGCCAGCAGTTCGTCCGGGTATGGCTACACCTTC. It specifies CASSSSGYGYTF.

The chain is built from TRBV2 and TRBJ2-1, with D unclear. The V gene lost 5 bases and the J gene lost 9 bases, with 14 bases spanning the gap. The germline gives CDR1 SNHLY, CDR2 FYNNEI. The CDR3 contains 13 residues. CDR3 residues: CASSPYRSGEQFF. CDR3 bases: TGTGCCAGCAGTCCCTACCGGTCTGGTGAGCAGTTCTTC. The full variable domain, in which reference TRBV2 and TRBJ2-1 provide the parts outside the CDR3, is EPEVTQTPSHQVTQMGQEVILRCVPISNHLYFYWYRQILGQKVEFLVSFYNNEISEKSEIFDDQFSVERPDGSNFTLKIRSTKLEDSAMYFCASSPYRSGEQFFGPGTRLTVL.

This clonotype occurred a few times. This chain connects TRBV6-5 to TRBJ1-3, with 7 positions matching TRBD1. The trim removed 2 bases at V and 4 bases at J, leaving 5 bases unmatched. CDR1 and CDR2 (germline): MNHEY, SVGAGI. The CDR3 contains 15 residues. The CDR3 here is CASSYDRVAGNTIYF. The DNA of the CDR3 is TGTGCCAGCAGTTACGACAGGGTAGCGGGAAACACCATATATTTT.

The chain recombines TRBV28 with TRBJ2-5; 8 bases are a match to TRBD2. The CDR3 has 16 residues. Germline lookup yields CDR1 MDHEN and CDR2 SYDVKM. V lost 1 base and J lost 5; bases outside the gene matches: 9. The CDR3 here is CASSLLGRGARETQYF. CDR3 nucleotides: TGTGCCAGCAGTTTATTGGGGCGGGGGGCCCGCGAGACCCAGTACTTC. Full variable domain (missing parts from reference TRBV28 and TRBJ2-5): DVKVTQSSRYLVKRTGEKVFLECVQDMDHENMFWYRQDPGLGLRLIYFSYDVKMKEKGDIPEGYSVSREKKERFSLILESASTNQTSMYLCASSLLGRGARETQYFGPGTRLLVL.

This clonotype occurred a few times. The rearrangement joins TRBV9 to TRBJ2-6; D possibly corresponds to TRBD2 (5 bases). Germline-derived CDR1 and CDR2 are SGDLS and YYNGEE. The CDR3 consists of 16 residues. Trimming left V 0 bases short and J 0 bases short, with 7 bases between. The CDR3: CASSVGGSSGANVLTF. CDR3 nucleotide sequence: TGTGCCAGCAGCGTAGGAGGGAGCTCTGGGGCCAACGTCCTGACTTTC.

The gene calls are TRBV7-9 and TRBJ2-2; TRBD1 aligns across 7 bases. V lost 5 bases, J lost 7 bases, and 13 bases stayed unmatched. This CDR3 has 16 residues. From germline, CDR1 is SEHNR and CDR2 FQNEAQ (reference sequence). DNA for the CDR3: TGTGCCAGCAGCCGATCTACAGGGGTCCGAGGCGGGGAGCTGTTTTTT. This gives the protein CASSRSTGVRGGELFF.

This clonotype was picked up a small number of times. The chain has TRBV2 and TRBJ1-1; the match to TRBD1 covers 7 bases. Germline-derived CDR1 and CDR2 are SNHLY and FYNNEI. There are 14 residues in the CDR3. With V trimmed by 7 bases and J by 1 base, 6 bases remained unmatched. CDR3 in DNA: TGTGCCAGCATAAGGGACAGTGGGAACACTGAAGCTTTCTTT. Amino acid sequence: CASIRDSGNTEAFF.

This clonotype has more than one count but fewer than ten. The J gene is TRBJ1-6, the V gene TRBV7-3; no reliable D call. Germline CDR1 is SGHTA and CDR2 is FQGTGA. The V and J ends lost 5 bases and 14 bases respectively, with 19 bases between them. The CDR3 runs 14 residues. The CDR3 DNA is TGTGCCAGCAGCACAGACGGGCGGCCCGGCACCCTCCACTTT. Its translation is CASSTDGRPGTLHF. Using reference TRBV7-3 and TRBJ1-6 for the parts outside the CDR3, the full variable domain is GAGVSQTPSNKVTEKGKYVELRCDPISGHTALYWYRQSLGQGPEFLIYFQGTGAADDSGLPNDRFFAVRPEGSVSTLKIQRTERGDSAVYLCASSTDGRPGTLHFGNGTRLTVT.

This rearrangement joins TRBV5-1 to TRBJ2-1, with D perhaps being TRBD1 or TRBD2 (5 bases each). The CDR3 totals 14 residues. The V gene lost 4 bases and the J gene lost 7 bases, with 15 bases spanning the gap. CDR1 and CDR2 from the germline V gene are SGHRS and YFSETQ. Here the CDR3 reads CASSVGTAGNEQFF. CDR3 sequence (DNA): TGCGCCAGCAGCGTAGGGACCGCTGGTAATGAGCAGTTCTTC. The whole variable domain, filled in from reference TRBV5-1 and TRBJ2-1, reads KAGVTQTPRYLIKTRGQQVTLSCSPISGHRSVSWYQQTPGQGLQFLFEYFSETQRNKGNFPGRFSGRQFSNSRSEMNVSTLELGDSALYLCASSVGTAGNEQFFGPGTRLTVL.

At least ten counts were recorded for this clonotype. V gene TRBV4-1 combines with J gene TRBJ2-7; 7 nucleotides match TRBD1. Germline V gene data show CDR1 as MGHRA and CDR2 as YSYEKL. J gave up 2 bases and V 1 base, and 5 bases lay outside the gene matches. This CDR3 comprises 15 residues. The CDR3 bases are TGCGCCAGCAGCCAAGCCAGGGGACAGACCTACGAGCAGTACTTC. Its protein is CASSQARGQTYEQYF.

This clonotype showed up many times. V gene TRBV5-5 combines with J gene TRBJ2-7; tentative D call: TRBD1 (6 bases). V was pared by 4 bases and J by 2 bases, with 10 bases between. Germline V gives CDR1 SGHKS, CDR2 YYEKEE (reference sequence). This CDR3 has 13 residues. CDR3 protein: CASSRDITYEQYF. CDR3 coding DNA: TGTGCCAGCAGCCGGGACATAACCTACGAGCAGTACTTC.

This clonotype was detected many times. This sequence joins TRBV6-5 and TRBJ2-3; D is possibly TRBD2 (6 bases). V dropped 5 bases and J dropped 2 bases, with 8 bases sitting between them. The V gene's germline CDR1 is MNHEY and CDR2 SVGAGI. This CDR3 has 13 amino acids. The CDR3 region is CASSRDFTDTQYF. The CDR3 DNA is TGTGCCAGCAGTCGGGACTTCACAGATACGCAGTATTTT.

This clonotype was counted many times. V gene TRBV5-6 combines with J gene TRBJ1-5, with a weak D call TRBD1 (6 bases). Germline CDR1 SGHDT, CDR2 YYEEEE. The CDR3 length is 16 residues. V was pared by 5 bases and J by 3 bases, with 18 bases between. The CDR3 sequence: CASRGWTEEFNQPQHF. The CDR3 bases are TGTGCCAGCAGGGGCTGGACAGAAGAGTTCAATCAGCCCCAGCATTTT.

This clonotype was counted a few times. This sequence joins TRBV4-3 and TRBJ2-1; 7 nucleotides match TRBD1. Germline CDR1 and CDR2: LGHNA and YSLEER. This CDR3 spans 12 amino acids. The J segment lost 6 bases and the V segment lost 5 bases, leaving 1 base of the junction unmatched. The CDR3 loop is CASSNRGNEQFF. CDR3 in DNA: TGCGCCAGCAGCAACAGGGGCAATGAGCAGTTCTTC.

This clonotype was seen many times. V and J are TRBV28 and TRBJ2-1; 7 nucleotides align to TRBD2. CDR1 and CDR2 (germline): MDHEN, SYDVKM. With 4 bases clipped from V and 1 base from J, the junction kept 4 bases outside the gene matches. The CDR3 loop spans 15 amino acids. The CDR3 spells CASSSRGGSYNEQFF. The CDR3 DNA follows: TGTGCCAGCAGTTCTAGGGGAGGGTCCTACAATGAGCAGTTCTTC. The full variable domain, its missing parts supplied by reference TRBV28 and TRBJ2-1, is DVKVTQSSRYLVKRTGEKVFLECVQDMDHENMFWYRQDPGLGLRLIYFSYDVKMKEKGDIPEGYSVSREKKERFSLILESASTNQTSMYLCASSSRGGSYNEQFFGPGTRLTVL.